The 2 T cell receptor beta chains below were found in one sample sequenced in a study of cytotoxic CD8 clonotypes in ibrutinib-treated CLL. Profiled with immunoSEQ multiplex PCR; TCRdb holds only in-frame clones, not every one. Of 52,000 or so clones listed, roughly 80% are singletons. Source: PBMCs, taken after 24 months of ibrutinib treatment. These receptors all come from a human donor with chronic lymphocytic leukemia.

The chain couples TRBV14 to TRBJ2-7; the match to TRBD1 covers 9 bases. CDR3 length equals 15 residues. Trimming removed 4 bases from V and 4 bases from J; junction bases left unmatched: 8. From germline, CDR1 is SGHDN and CDR2 FVKESK. This CDR3 reads CASSRGTGPGYEQYF. CDR3 coding DNA: TGTGCCAGCAGCCGGGGGACAGGGCCGGGGTACGAGCAGTACTTC.

This chain links TRBV28 with TRBJ1-1; possibly TRBD1 for D (5 bases). Trimming left V 6 bases short and J 5 bases short, with 13 bases between. Germline lookup yields CDR1 MDHEN and CDR2 SYDVKM. This CDR3 has 13 residues. CDR3 sequence reads: CASRGRAGTEAFF. CDR3 bases: TGTGCCAGCAGGGGCAGGGCGGGAACTGAAGCTTTCTTT.